Included here is one T cell receptor (beta chain) sequence, with context. What it binds is unknown. Germline V gene sequence: CDR1 MRHNA, CDR2 SNTAGT. V lost 7 bases and J lost 0; bases outside the gene matches: 7. The CDR3 loop spans 15 amino acids. These data originate in a study of T cell responses to AZD1222 COVID-19 vaccine. Study outcomes and limitations: Within unmutated variant regions lay the reported targets of nearly half of spike-specific TCRs. With dominance at 160-218 and 743-854, vaccine-associated CD4 TCRs spanned spike. Clonal diversity was possibly underestimated, and white British individuals and females predominated among donors.

Clones were sequenced by immunoSEQ multiplex PCR, and TCRdb holds only the in-frame ones, with some missing. The sample includes about 150,000 clones, more than 85% of them seen just once. The chain uses TRBV6-4 and TRBJ2-3; 7 bases agree with TRBD1. The source of this sequence is an adult who had recovered from COVID-19. The sequenced sample was peripheral blood, obtained after recovery from COVID-19. This CDR3 reads CASTPGGRSTDTQYF. DNA for the CDR3: TGTGCCAGCACCCCAGGGGGTCGGAGCACAGATACGCAGTATTTT.